This is a list of T cell receptor beta chains from one sample in a study of lymphopenia after photon versus proton radiotherapy. TCRdb keeps only in-frame clones here, not all; method: immunoSEQ multiplex PCR. The data hold 67,000 or so clones, with 87% observed a single time. Material: peripheral blood, obtained from a patient treated with proton-based radiotherapy. All receptors derive from a man older than 75 with esophageal cancer. CDR3s include the opening cysteine and the closing phenylalanine or tryptophan. A D gene is named only where the DNA matches it firmly. Clone sizes are given selectively: once, few, many, or a class where the clone is expanded.

TRBJ1-2 | TRBV9 | - | - | TGTGCCAGCAGCGTAGAAGGGAACTATGGCTACACCTTC | CASSVEGNYGYTF
TRBJ2-3 | TRBV5-1 | TRBD2 | - | TGCGCCAGCAGCACATCGGGACTAGCGGGAGTCACAGATACGCAGTATTTT | CASSTSGLAGVTDTQYF
TRBJ2-1 | TRBV27 | TRBD2 | - | TGTGCCAGCAGGAAAGGTGGAAGGGGAGGGTACAATGAGCAGTTCTTC | CASRKGGRGGYNEQFF
TRBJ1-1 | TRBV19 | - | - | TGTGCCGCCGCAGGACCCGGGGCTATCGCTAACACTGAAGCTTTCTTT | CAAAGPGAIANTEAFF
TRBJ2-1 | TRBV7-2 | - | - | TGTGCCAGCAGCTTAGGTCTTGTGGGCAATGAGCAGTTCTTC | CASSLGLVGNEQFF
TRBJ1-4 | TRBV13 | - | - | TGTGCCAGCAGCTCCTCTTATGAAAAACTGTTTTTT | CASSSSYEKLFF
TRBJ1-2 | TRBV19 | - | - | TGTGCCAGTAGTATAAGCGGGGGACCTGGCTACACCTTC | CASSISGGPGYTF
TRBJ2-7 | TRBV4-3 | TRBD2 | - | TGCGCCAGCAGCCAAGTAGCGGGGGCTCGCCGATCATTCGAGCAGTACTTC | CASSQVAGARRSFEQYF
TRBJ2-4 | TRBV5-4 | - | - | TGTGCCAGCAGCTTGGATGGCAAAAACATTCAGTACTTC | CASSLDGKNIQYF
TRBJ1-5 | TRBV7-6 | - | once | TGTGCCAGCAGCGCAACAGGGTTTGGCAATCAGCCCCAGCATTTT | CASSATGFGNQPQHF
TRBJ1-2 | TRBV5-6 | - | - | TGTGCCAGCAGCGAACTCGCAAACTATGGCTACACCTTC | CASSELANYGYTF
TRBJ1-1 | TRBV27 | - | - | TGTGCCAGCAGTTTCCGATACATGAACACTGAAGCTTTCTTT | CASSFRYMNTEAFF
TRBJ2-7 | TRBV6-6 | - | - | TGTGCCAGCAGTTACTTTCCGACCGAGCAGTACTTC | CASSYFPTEQYF
TRBJ2-5 | TRBV11-2 | TRBD2 | - | TGTGCCAGCAGCTTCTCTTCATTTCCGAGGCGGGAGGGCCCGGAGACCCAGTACTTC | CASSFSSFPRREGPETQYF
TRBJ2-7 | TRBV4-1 | TRBD2 | - | TGCGCCAGCAGCCCCCGGGGACTACGACTCTATGAGCAGTACTTC | CASSPRGLRLYEQYF
TRBJ1-2 | TRBV19 | TRBD1 | - | TGTGCCAGTAGTCGCGACAGGGTTGTAGATGGCTACACCTTC | CASSRDRVVDGYTF
TRBJ2-1 | TRBV19 | - | - | TGTGCCAGTAAGGCTAGCGCGGGCAATGGGCAGTTCTTC | CASKASAGNGQFF
TRBJ2-7 | TRBV11-2 | TRBD2 | - | TGTGCCAGCAGCAAACCGGGACTAACTTACTACGAGCAGTACTTC | CASSKPGLTYYEQYF
TRBJ2-7 | TRBV19 | TRBD2 | few | TGTGCCAGTTCCAATAGCGGGGGGCGATTCTACGAGCAGTACTTC | CASSNSGGRFYEQYF
TRBJ1-1 | TRBV30 | TRBD1 | - | TGTGCCTGGAGTGCAGGGGGGTCTGCTGAAGCTTTCTTT | CAWSAGGSAEAFF
TRBJ1-1 | TRBV5-1 | - | - | TGCGCCAGCAGCTTGGCCGGGCGACCGAACACTGAAGCTTTCTTT | CASSLAGRPNTEAFF
TRBJ2-3 | TRBV2 | - | - | TGTGCCAGCAGTCCAGGGGATCTTGGGGCAGATACGCAGTATTTT | CASSPGDLGADTQYF
TRBJ1-2 | TRBV5-1 | - | - | TGCGCCAGCAGCTTTCAGGGAGGAACCTATGGTGGCTACACCTTC | CASSFQGGTYGGYTF
TRBJ2-7 | TRBV2 | - | once | TGTGCCAGCAGAAGAACCTGGGCCTACGAGCAGTACTTC | CASRRTWAYEQYF
TRBJ2-1 | TRBV5-1 | TRBD1 | - | TGCGCCAGCAGCTTTGACGGGACAGACGACAATGAGCAGTTCTTC | CASSFDGTDDNEQFF
TRBJ1-1 | TRBV7-2 | - | - | TGTGCCAGCAGCTCCGGCTCCAACACTGAAGCTTTCTTT | CASSSGSNTEAFF
TRBJ2-5 | TRBV5-6 | - | - | TGTGCCAGCAGCTCCCAGGGGAATCAAGAGACCCAGTACTTC | CASSSQGNQETQYF
TRBJ1-4 | TRBV5-6 | - | - | TGTGCCAGCAGCTTGTATCCGCAAGAAAAACTGTTTTTT | CASSLYPQEKLFF
TRBJ2-3 | TRBV7-8 | - | - | TGTGCCAGCAGCCGTGGGGACACAGATACGCAGTATTTT | CASSRGDTDTQYF
TRBJ1-3 | TRBV7-9 | - | - | TGTGCCAGCAGCTTAATCGGGCAGATCGCGGACACCATATATTTT | CASSLIGQIADTIYF
TRBJ1-6 | TRBV7-2 | - | - | TGTGCCAGCTCTGAATACGTTAATTCACCCCTCCACTTT | CASSEYVNSPLHF
TRBJ2-7 | TRBV7-6 | - | few | TGTGCCAGCAGTTCCGGGCCAAACTACGAGCAGTACTTC | CASSSGPNYEQYF
TRBJ2-1 | TRBV4-1 | - | - | TGCGCCAGCAGCCACTTCACCCTAGGGAATGAGCAGTTCTTC | CASSHFTLGNEQFF
TRBJ1-2 | TRBV7-2 | - | - | TGTGCCAGCAGCTTAGAGGCAGGGTACGGGGGCTACACCTTC | CASSLEAGYGGYTF
TRBJ2-3 | TRBV4-2 | - | - | TGTGCCAGCAGCCAAGAGGCCAGCGGATCCACAGATACGCAGTATTTT | CASSQEASGSTDTQYF
TRBJ1-4 | TRBV18 | - | - | TGTGCCAGCTCACCTAGGGTCCAGGGGTTATTTGGAAAACTGTTTTTT | CASSPRVQGLFGKLFF
TRBJ1-1 | TRBV5-1 | - | - | TGCGCCAGCAGCTCCCTCCGGGGGGGAGGCACTGAAGCTTTCTTT | CASSSLRGGGTEAFF
TRBJ2-5 | TRBV15 | TRBD2 | - | TGTGCCACCAGCAGAGAGGATCCAAGCGGGAGAAGGCAGACCCAGTACTTC | CATSREDPSGRRQTQYF
TRBJ1-6 | TRBV18 | TRBD1 | once | TGTGCCAGCTCACCGGGACAGGGGGCTAGTAATTCACCCCTCCACTTT | CASSPGQGASNSPLHF
TRBJ2-7 | TRBV19 | - | - | TGTGCCAGTAGGTACGAGGGTTCGGGCTCCTACGAGCAGTACTTC | CASRYEGSGSYEQYF